Below are 8 T cell receptor beta chains sequenced from a single sample in a study of T cells in women clearing cervical HPV infection. TCRdb's table, derived via immunoSEQ multiplex PCR, lists solely in-frame clones and lacks some. The table lists tens of thousands of clones. The sample taken for sequencing was blood buffy coat. The receptors stem from a woman aged 18 to 75 with a cervical HPV16 infection that either progressed to CIN3+ or cleared (not recorded which).

Concerning this clone: The DNA ends 3 residues before the CDR3 does, and the rest of the CDR3 is filled in from the germline J gene. This chain joins TRBV29-1 and TRBJ2-7; weak D call: TRBD1 (5 bases). In germline, CDR1 is SQVTM, CDR2 ANQGSEA. The CDR3 consists of 14 residues. Trimming took 6 bases from V and 2 from J, leaving 17 bases between them. The CDR3: CSVGQAGRTYEQYF. The CDR3 DNA, read in part, is TGCAGCGTGGGGCAGGCAGGACGAACCTACGAG.

Comments on this clone: Sequencing ends 3 residues short of the CDR3 end; the germline J gene provides the rest. The gene calls are TRBV7-9 and TRBJ1-1; D is perhaps TRBD1 (5 bases). Deletions cut 5 bases from V and 6 bases from J, with 16 bases between. Germline CDR1 is SEHNR and CDR2 is FQNEAQ (reference sequence). The CDR3 consists of 14 residues. Incomplete CDR3 DNA: TGTGCCAGCAGCCGAATAGGGAGGGGTTCTGAA. It translates to CASSRIGRGSE. The whole CDR3 sequence reads CASSRIGRGSEAFF.

Worth noting for this clone: Read sequence stops 3 residues before the CDR3 end, and the germline J gene provides the missing end. The rearrangement joins TRBV5-1 to TRBJ2-3; the D gene is possibly TRBD1 (5 bases). This CDR3 spans 12 amino acids. CDR1 is SGHRS and CDR2 is YFSETQ in the germline V gene. The V end was cut by 7 bases, the J end by 5 bases, with 11 bases between. CDR3: CASGIGEDTQYF. Incomplete CDR3 DNA: TGCGCCAGCGGGATAGGGGAAGATACG.

Note on this clone: The read terminates 3 residues ahead of where the CDR3 ends, so the germline J gene completes it. The chain employs TRBV20-1 and TRBJ1-2; the match to TRBD1 covers 7 bases. This CDR3 contains 14 residues. V gave up 5 bases and J gave up 6 bases; unmatched junction bases: 12. Germline V lookup: CDR1 DFQATT, CDR2 SNEGSKA (reference sequence). CDR3 DNA, as far as it was read: TGCAGTGCTCCATCTGTGCAGGGGGGCAATGGC. Residues: CSAPSVQGGNG. The entire CDR3 reads CSAPSVQGGNGYTF.

Remarks on this clone: The CDR3 end is not reached by the read, which stops 3 residues before it; the germline J gene fills it in. The chain combines TRBV7-8 with TRBJ1-6; D unclear. This CDR3 contains 11 residues. The V gene's germline CDR1 is SGHVS and CDR2 FQNEAQ. V was cut by 3 bases and J by 10 bases, with 4 bases left in between. The CDR3 reads CASSFQSPLHF. The sequenced CDR3 bases are TGTGCCAGCAGCTTTCAATCACCC.

In the case of this clone: Sequence at one end of the junction differs from germline and may be a read error. Coverage ceases 3 residues before the CDR3 finishes, and the germline J gene fills in the end. The chain combines TRBV7-7 with TRBJ2-3; 11 bases match TRBD1. The CDR3 contains 15 residues. Looked up from germline, CDR1 is SSHAT and CDR2 is FNYEAQ (reference sequence). The part of the CDR3 DNA that was read is TGTGCTAGCAGCCCCGGGGACAGGGGGACAGATACG. Its translation is CASSPGDRGTDT. The entire CDR3 is CASSPGDRGTDTQYF.

In the case of this clone: The read ends 3 residues shy of where the CDR3 ends; the end is completed using the germline J gene. The rearrangement uses TRBV19 and TRBJ2-2; the match to TRBD1 covers 8 bases. The CDR3 length is 17 residues. The junction had 17 bases not matched to a gene; V was cut back by 10 bases and J by 4 bases. Germline V gene lookup returns CDR1 LNHDA and CDR2 SQIVND (reference sequence). The CDR3 loop is CATRTARTGLFTGELFF. CDR3 DNA (partial): TGTGCCACCAGGACCGCCCGGACAGGGTTGTTCACCGGGGAG.

The chain's CDR3 is CASSIAGATNEKLFF. Incomplete CDR3 DNA: TGTGCCAGTAGTATTGCGGGTGCAACTAATGAAAAG. The V call is TRBV19, the J call TRBJ2-2, with TRBD2 as a possible D gene (5 bases). Read coverage stops 3 residues before the CDR3 terminus; the germline J gene supplies the remainder. Germline V CDR1 and CDR2: LNHDA, SQIVND (reference sequence). CDR3 length: 15 residues.